The 30 T cell receptor beta chains reported below all come from one sample, sequenced in a study of regulatory T cells in long-lasting Graves disease. Time point noted: persistent/refractory GD, antithyroid drugs over 5 years with positive TRAb. Making the TCR library involved RNA that had been extracted from PBMCs. Combining iRepertoire HTBI primers with Arm-PCR of CDR3 regions, the authors built TCR beta libraries. MiXCR was run by TCRdb on the multiplex PCR reads, yielding one entry per CDR3 protein. The sample lists some 340,000 distinct CDR3 sequences, about 23% occurring once. Sequencing was performed on peripheral blood mononuclear cells (PBMCs), taken when the disease was refractory, from a patient treated with antithyroid drugs. These receptors were collected from a woman between 40 and 50 years old with Graves disease.

There are many counts of this clonotype. V gene TRBV28 combines with J gene TRBJ1-1; D not certain. V lost 7 bases to trimming and J lost 7 bases, with 10 bases between them. CDR1 and CDR2 (germline): MDHEN, SYDVKM. The CDR3 is made up of 11 amino acids. CDR3 residues: CASKIYNEAFF. The CDR3 bases are TGTGCCAGCAAAATTTATAATGAAGCTTTCTTT.

The chain has TRBV25-1 and TRBJ2-4, with TRBD1 matching 7 bases. Germline-derived CDR1 and CDR2 are MGHDK and SYGVNS. The CDR3 has 16 amino acids. The V segment lost 1 base and the J segment 3 bases; nucleotides outside the gene matches: 6. CDR3 nucleotide sequence: TGTGCCAGCAGTGAATCAGGGGGTGCGGTCAAAAACATTCAGTACTTC. Residues: CASSESGGAVKNIQYF.

This chain connects TRBV9 to TRBJ1-1; no clear D gene. V lost 7 bases to trimming and J lost 2 bases, with 21 bases between them. Germline CDR1 and CDR2: SGDLS and YYNGEE. CDR3 length: 16 residues. For the CDR3, the DNA is TGTGCCAGCGGTGGGTCCCCCGGATTTTCAAACACTGAAGCTTTCTTT. As protein: CASGGSPGFSNTEAFF. The whole variable domain, remainder taken from reference TRBV9 and TRBJ1-1, is DSGVTQTPKHLITATGQRVTLRCSPRSGDLSVYWYQQSLDQGLQFLIQYYNGEERAKGNILERFSAQQFPDLHSELNLSSLELGDSALYFCASGGSPGFSNTEAFFGQGTRLTVV.

The chain combines TRBV9 with TRBJ2-7; D could derive from TRBD1 or TRBD2 (6 bases each). Deletions cut 4 bases from V and 3 bases from J, with 17 bases between. Germline V gene lookup returns CDR1 SGDLS and CDR2 YYNGEE. This CDR3 is built from 15 residues. The CDR3 reads CASSPDRRGGYEQYF. For the CDR3, the DNA is TGTGCCAGCAGCCCCGACAGGAGGGGAGGCTACGAGCAGTACTTC.

In its sample, this clonotype was seen a few times. The gene calls are TRBV19 and TRBJ2-7; possibly TRBD1 or TRBD2 for D (5 bases each). The germline V and J ends were trimmed by 7 bases and 3 bases, with 13 bases remaining between them. The CDR3 has 13 amino acids. Germline V lookup: CDR1 LNHDA, CDR2 SQIVND (reference sequence). This CDR3 is CASKGDGYYEQYF. For the CDR3, the DNA is TGTGCCAGTAAAGGGGACGGGTACTACGAGCAGTACTTC.

V and J are TRBV6-2 or TRBV6-3 and TRBJ2-7; D may be TRBD1 (6 bases). The CDR3 length is 15 residues. Looked up from germline, CDR1 is MNHEY and CDR2 is SVGEGT. V shed 5 bases and J shed 2 bases, with 16 bases lying between them. The CDR3 DNA reads as TGTGCCAGCAGTCGATTGGGACACCTAGCCTACGAGCAGTACTTC. Translating gives CASSRLGHLAYEQYF.

The chain recombines TRBV20-1 with TRBJ2-1, with D perhaps TRBD2 (5 bases). This CDR3 is built from 14 residues. V lost 3 bases and J 4 bases, leaving 13 bases between the germline ends. Germline values: CDR1 DFQATT, CDR2 SNEGSKA (reference sequence). The chain's CDR3 is CSARAGRVYNEQFF. The CDR3 region has the DNA TGCAGTGCTAGGGCCGGGCGGGTTTACAATGAGCAGTTCTTC.

In this sample, this clonotype turned up a few times. This sequence joins TRBV5-1 and TRBJ2-7; no clear D gene. V lost 3 bases to trimming and J lost 5 bases, with 6 bases between them. CDR1 is SGHRS and CDR2 is YFSETQ in the germline V gene. The CDR3 loop spans 11 amino acids. CDR3 in amino acids: CASSSLHEQYF. The CDR3 region has the DNA TGCGCCAGCAGCTCTCTCCACGAGCAGTACTTC.

The genes are TRBV28 and TRBJ1-4; 8 bases match TRBD1. CDR3 length: 19 amino acids. The germline CDR1 and CDR2 sequences are MDHEN and SYDVKM. The V segment lost 3 bases and the J segment 7 bases; nucleotides outside the gene matches: 19. For the CDR3, the DNA is TGTGCCAGCAGTTTCCCAGGGCTAAAACCGGGACAGGCGACTGAAAAACTGTTTTTT. Its protein is CASSFPGLKPGQATEKLFF. The whole variable domain, remainder taken from reference TRBV28 and TRBJ1-4, is DVKVTQSSRYLVKRTGEKVFLECVQDMDHENMFWYRQDPGLGLRLIYFSYDVKMKEKGDIPEGYSVSREKKERFSLILESASTNQTSMYLCASSFPGLKPGQATEKLFFGSGTQLSVL.

There are many counts of this clonotype. J is TRBJ2-4 and V is TRBV28; 9 bases are shared with TRBD1. Germline V CDR1 and CDR2: MDHEN, SYDVKM. Unmatched junction bases numbered 21, after V lost 3 bases and J lost 0 bases. CDR3 length equals 22 residues. CDR3 DNA: TGTGCCAGCAGTTTCCCCCGGGACAGGGAAAGTGAGGGCACCAAAGCCAAAAACATTCAGTACTTC. Translated: CASSFPRDRESEGTKAKNIQYF.

This clonotype was recorded at least ten times. The chain carries TRBV28 and TRBJ2-5; D ambiguous. Germline V gives CDR1 MDHEN, CDR2 SYDVKM. Trimming removed 6 bases from V and 5 bases from J, with 13 bases in between. The CDR3 is 13 amino acids. In DNA form, the CDR3 reads TGTGCCAGCAGCGTGGTAGGGAAGGAGACCCAGTACTTC. Translated, it gives CASSVVGKETQYF.

This clonotype was detected many times. This chain connects TRBV2 to TRBJ2-4; no firm D call. The ends were cut back, 4 bases at V and 0 bases at J, with 7 bases in the middle. The CDR3 spans 14 residues. Germline-derived CDR1 and CDR2 are SNHLY and FYNNEI. This chain's CDR3 is CASSGTLAKNIQYF. The CDR3 nucleotides read TGTGCCAGCAGTGGTACCCTAGCCAAAAACATTCAGTACTTC.

The chain carries TRBV27 and TRBJ2-7; TRBD1 matches at 9 bases. Germline lookup yields CDR1 MNHEY and CDR2 SMNVEV (reference sequence). The CDR3 runs 15 residues. Trimming took 7 bases from V and 1 from J; bases not matched to a gene: 8. The CDR3 is CASTARGTGSYEQYF. Written as DNA, the CDR3 is TGTGCCAGCACTGCCCGTGGGACAGGGTCCTACGAGCAGTACTTC.

This clonotype has more than one count but fewer than ten. The chain has TRBV30 and TRBJ2-5; D is unresolved. The ends were cut back, 2 bases at V and 2 bases at J, with 9 bases in the middle. The CDR3 spans 13 residues. In germline, CDR1 is GTSNPN, CDR2 SVGIG (reference sequence). The chain's CDR3 is CAWSKTGQETQYF. The CDR3 DNA is TGTGCCTGGAGTAAGACTGGGCAAGAGACCCAGTACTTC.

This clonotype was counted at least ten times. The chain uses TRBV20-1 and TRBJ1-1; D possibly corresponds to TRBD1 (6 bases). The germline V and J ends were trimmed by 5 bases and 10 bases, with 14 bases remaining between them. Per the germline V gene, CDR1 is DFQATT and CDR2 is SNEGSKA (reference sequence). This CDR3 has 11 residues. The CDR3 here is CSAYAGEAAFF. CDR3 DNA sequence: TGCAGTGCTTACGCAGGGGAGGCAGCTTTCTTT.

This clonotype was seen a few times. The rearrangement uses TRBV3-1 and TRBJ1-6; no firm D call. With 1 base removed from V and 4 bases from J, the gap between germline ends came to 5 bases. CDR3 length equals 14 residues. CDR1 is LGHDT and CDR2 is YNNKEL in the germline V gene (reference sequence). CDR3 coding DNA: TGTGCCAGCAGCCAAGGGGAATATAATTCACCCCTCCACTTT. Translation gives CASSQGEYNSPLHF.

The table lists this clonotype with many counts. This chain joins TRBV20-1 and TRBJ1-6; TRBD1 matches at 7 bases. This CDR3 has 15 residues. V trimming: 0 bases; J trimming: 7 bases; junction bases outside the gene matches: 6. Germline V gene sequence: CDR1 DFQATT, CDR2 SNEGSKA (reference sequence). Written as DNA, the CDR3 is TGCAGTGCTAGAGAGCCAGGGGGTTCAAATTCACCCCTCCACTTT. It is translated as CSAREPGGSNSPLHF.

V gene TRBV19 combines with J gene TRBJ2-7; a weak D match, TRBD1 (6 bases). The CDR3 is 16 residues long. Germline-derived CDR1 and CDR2 are LNHDA and SQIVND (reference sequence). Between the trimmed V and J ends, which lost 4 bases and 3 bases, there was a span of 19 bases. In DNA, the CDR3 is TGTGCCAGTAGTAAAGACAGGTCTCCTTGGATCTACGAGCAGTACTTC. This encodes CASSKDRSPWIYEQYF.

The sample holds one count of this clonotype. This chain links TRBV10-3 with TRBJ2-7; TRBD1 matches at 11 bases. Trimming removed 4 bases from V and 3 bases from J; junction bases left unmatched: 8. CDR1 is ENHRY, CDR2 SYGVKD, per germline. CDR3 length equals 16 residues. The CDR3 loop is CAISGSRTGGIYEQYF. DNA of the CDR3: TGTGCCATCAGTGGCTCTCGGACAGGGGGCATCTACGAGCAGTACTTC.

The rearrangement links TRBV5-1 to TRBJ2-1; 7 nucleotides line up with TRBD2. V was clipped by 2 bases and J by 7 bases; unmatched bases: 6. The CDR3 has 14 amino acids. CDR1 SGHRS and CDR2 YFSETQ come from the germline V gene. Here the CDR3 DNA reads TGCGCCAGCAGCTTTATAGCGGGCGTAAATGAGCAGTTCTTC. Translating gives CASSFIAGVNEQFF.

This sequence joins TRBV14 and TRBJ1-1; 7 nucleotides align to TRBD1. The germline CDR1 and CDR2 sequences are SGHDN and FVKESK. This CDR3 has 15 amino acids. The V and J ends lost 4 bases and 0 bases, in that order; junction bases with no gene match: 5. CDR3 coding DNA: TGTGCCAGCAGCCCCCTCACAGGGGTGAACACTGAAGCTTTCTTT. Translated: CASSPLTGVNTEAFF.

This clonotype was seen a handful of times. Written as DNA, the CDR3 is TGTGCCAGCAGTTACAGGGCTAACTATGGCTACACCTTC. Its protein product is CASSYRANYGYTF. The rearrangement joins TRBV6-2 or TRBV6-3 to TRBJ1-2; no definite D call. The germline V and J ends were trimmed by 2 bases and 0 bases, with 4 bases remaining between them. The CDR3 spans 13 residues. Germline V CDR1 and CDR2: MNHEY, SVGEGT.

In its sample, this clonotype was seen a few times. A read error is possible here, since a much larger clone lies one base away. The chain links TRBV28 to TRBJ1-4; perhaps TRBD1 as D (6 bases). The germline V gene encodes CDR1 MDHEN and CDR2 SYDVKM. Deletions cut 6 bases from V and 8 bases from J, with 19 bases between. The CDR3 is 15 residues long. CDR3 in DNA: TGTGCCAGCAGGTCCGGGGCAGGGGTCGGGGAAAAACTGTTTTTT. It specifies CASRSGAGVGEKLFF.

This clonotype was recorded many times. The chain is built from TRBV28 and TRBJ1-5; 9 nucleotides match TRBD1. The CDR3 covers 14 residues. Trimming removed 7 bases from V and 6 bases from J; junction bases left unmatched: 7. CDR1 and CDR2 (germline): MDHEN, SYDVKM. CDR3 sequence (DNA): TGTGCCAGCATTCGGACAGGGGCCCGTCAGCCCCAGCATTTT. It codes for CASIRTGARQPQHF.

This clonotype was detected many times. V is TRBV28 and J is TRBJ2-5, with 8 bases lining up with TRBD1. Germline V gene sequence: CDR1 MDHEN, CDR2 SYDVKM. V shed 4 bases and J 7 bases; nucleotides not matched to a gene: 8. The CDR3 extends over 14 amino acids. DNA for the CDR3: TGTGCCAGCAGTTCTACCGGGACAGGTGGGACCCAGTACTTC. It codes for CASSSTGTGGTQYF. Based on the CDR3 plus reference TRBV28 and TRBJ2-5, the full variable domain is DVKVTQSSRYLVKRTGEKVFLECVQDMDHENMFWYRQDPGLGLRLIYFSYDVKMKEKGDIPEGYSVSREKKERFSLILESASTNQTSMYLCASSSTGTGGTQYFGPGTRLLVL.

This clonotype was seen a few times. The CDR3 here is CATSRDILSGNTIYF. The DNA for the CDR3 is TGTGCCACCAGCAGGGACATTCTCTCTGGAAACACCATATATTTT. This chain joins TRBV15 and TRBJ1-3, with D possibly being TRBD1 (5 bases). CDR1 is LNHNV, CDR2 YYDKDF, per germline (reference sequence). V gave up 3 bases and J gave up 0 bases, with 9 bases separating them. The CDR3 covers 15 residues.

The V gene is TRBV7-9, the J gene TRBJ2-7; 13 bases map to TRBD2. In germline, CDR1 is SEHNR, CDR2 FQNEAQ (reference sequence). Trimming at V came to 5 bases and at J to 0 bases, leaving 7 bases not matched to a gene. The CDR3 contains 17 residues. CDR3 in DNA: TGTGCCAGCAGCGTACCAGGACTAGCGGGAGACTCCTACGAGCAGTACTTC. Protein: CASSVPGLAGDSYEQYF. Based on the CDR3 plus reference TRBV7-9 and TRBJ2-7, the full variable domain is DTGVSQNPRHKITKRGQNVTFRCDPISEHNRLYWYRQTLGQGPEFLTYFQNEAQLEKSRLLSDRFSAERPKGSFSTLEIQRTEQGDSAMYLCASSVPGLAGDSYEQYFGPGTRLTVT.

This clonotype was picked up a small number of times. The J gene is TRBJ1-5, the V gene TRBV10-3; D is ambiguous. The CDR3 loop spans 12 amino acids. V lost 8 bases, J lost 11 bases, and 16 bases lay in between. In germline, CDR1 is ENHRY, CDR2 SYGVKD. CDR3 sequence: CAIGTTLVAQHF. In DNA form, the CDR3 reads TGTGCCATCGGAACAACCTTAGTGGCCCAGCATTTT.

The chain carries TRBV4-1 and TRBJ1-5; tentative D call: TRBD1 (6 bases). Germline CDR1 reads MGHRA; CDR2 reads YSYEKL. Trimming left V 4 bases short and J 3 bases short, with 16 bases between. The CDR3 extends over 16 amino acids. The CDR3 sequence: CASSPRLDRNNQPQHF. Here the CDR3 DNA reads TGCGCCAGCAGCCCTAGACTTGACAGGAACAATCAGCCCCAGCATTTT.

The sample holds one count of this clonotype. This could be a read error, since a much larger clone is one nucleotide away. The conserved phenylalanine or tryptophan normally closing the CDR3 is absent here, so this likely arose from a read error. CDR3 protein: CSANPFGLAGVYEQYL. CDR3 bases: TGCAGTGCTAATCCCTTCGGACTAGCGGGAGTTTACGAGCAGTACCTC. The chain has TRBV20-1 and TRBJ2-7; 13 bases are shared with TRBD2. This CDR3 region has 16 residues. Germline V CDR1 and CDR2: DFQATT, SNEGSKA (reference sequence). V was pared by 4 bases and J by 4 bases, with 10 bases of the junction left unmatched.